The 8 T cell receptor beta chains below come from one sample, sequenced in a study of cytomegalovirus exposure and HLA in healthy donors. The PCR employed 60 Vbeta primers together with 13 Jbeta primers. Profiling relied on immunoSEQ multiplex PCR, and the TCRdb table lists in-frame clones only, not all of them. The profile covers fewer than 200,000 clones, with roughly 79% appearing a single time and 4% to 5% taken by the ten largest. The sequenced sample consisted of PBMCs. These receptors originate from a woman younger than 30 in good health and CMV-seropositive.

Turning to this clone: The junction and the germline gene differ at one end; a read error may be behind it. The chain combines TRBV2 with TRBJ2-6, with a tentative D call TRBD1 (5 bases). This CDR3 is 16 amino acids long. Per the germline V gene, CDR1 is SNHLY and CDR2 is FYNNEI. CDR3 coding DNA: TGTGCCAGCAGAATAGACGGGCACTCTGGGGCCAACGGCCTGACTTTC. It is translated as CASRIDGHSGANGLTF. Complete variable domain (other parts from reference TRBV2 and TRBJ2-6): EPEVTQTPSHQVTQMGQEVILRCVPISNHLYFYWYRQILGQKVEFLVSFYNNEISEKSEIFDDQFSVERPDGSNFTLKIRSTKLEDSAMYFCASRIDGHSGANGLTFGAGSRLTVL.

This chain connects TRBV4-1 to TRBJ1-1, with 10 bases aligning to TRBD1. J was trimmed by 4 bases and V by 3 bases; bases with no gene match: 2. Looked up from germline, CDR1 is MGHRA and CDR2 is YSYEKL. CDR3 length: 14 residues. The DNA for the CDR3 is TGCGCCAGCAGCCAGGGACAGGGGAGCACTGAAGCTTTCTTT. The encoded protein is CASSQGQGSTEAFF.

V is TRBV25-1 and J is TRBJ1-6; D is unresolved. Germline loops: CDR1 MGHDK, CDR2 SYGVNS. With 5 bases removed from V and 10 bases from J, the gap between germline ends came to 12 bases. This CDR3 is built from 13 residues. For the CDR3, the DNA is TGTGCCAGCAGTCGCCCGGGCGGGTCACCCCTCCACTTT. It yields the protein CASSRPGGSPLHF.

This chain connects TRBV6-6 to TRBJ2-7, with D tentatively TRBD2 (6 bases). V was pared by 8 bases and J by 4 bases, with 21 bases between. CDR1 is MNHNY, CDR2 SVGAGI, per germline (reference sequence). The CDR3 contains 15 residues. The CDR3 DNA reads TGTGCCAGCGGGATGGTTGTGGCGGGGAGGTACGAGCAGTACTTC. It encodes CASGMVVAGRYEQYF.

The chain recombines TRBV7-3 with TRBJ2-3; D is perhaps TRBD2 (6 bases). With 4 bases removed from V and 2 bases from J, the gap between germline ends came to 16 bases. CDR3 length equals 16 residues. Germline V gene sequence: CDR1 SGHTA, CDR2 FQGTGA. The CDR3 is CASSSGPGLPTDTQYF. DNA of the CDR3: TGTGCCAGCAGCTCCGGACCGGGACTGCCCACAGATACGCAGTATTTT. The full variable domain, rest sourced from reference TRBV7-3 and TRBJ2-3, is GAGVSQTPSNKVTEKGKYVELRCDPISGHTALYWYRQSLGQGPEFLIYFQGTGAADDSGLPNDRFFAVRPEGSVSTLKIQRTERGDSAVYLCASSSGPGLPTDTQYFGPGTRLTVL.

The chain couples TRBV18 to TRBJ1-2, with D possibly being TRBD1 (5 bases). The CDR3 totals 14 residues. V shed 6 bases and J shed 8 bases, with 19 bases lying between them. Germline V CDR1 and CDR2: KGHSH, LQKENI. The chain's CDR3 is CASSPEGGARGYTF. In DNA, the CDR3 is TGTGCCAGCTCCCCCGAAGGAGGGGCCCGGGGCTACACCTTC.

V is TRBV7-9 and J is TRBJ2-1; 7 bases fit TRBD2. With 5 bases clipped from V and 4 bases from J, the junction kept 8 bases outside the gene matches. CDR1 is SEHNR and CDR2 is FQNEAQ in the germline V gene (reference sequence). This CDR3 is built from 15 residues. This CDR3 is CASSPSGATYNEQFF. The CDR3 bases are TGTGCCAGCAGCCCAAGCGGGGCAACGTACAATGAGCAGTTCTTC.

The chain is built from TRBV4-2 and TRBJ1-4, with D possibly TRBD1 on 5 matching bases. This CDR3 is built from 15 residues. CDR1 and CDR2 (germline): LGHNA, YNFKEQ. Trimming stripped 2 bases from V and 8 bases from J, with 15 bases between. The CDR3 DNA is TGTGCCAGCAGCCAACCGCGGGACCGAGGGGAAAAACTGTTTTTT. Translating it yields CASSQPRDRGEKLFF.